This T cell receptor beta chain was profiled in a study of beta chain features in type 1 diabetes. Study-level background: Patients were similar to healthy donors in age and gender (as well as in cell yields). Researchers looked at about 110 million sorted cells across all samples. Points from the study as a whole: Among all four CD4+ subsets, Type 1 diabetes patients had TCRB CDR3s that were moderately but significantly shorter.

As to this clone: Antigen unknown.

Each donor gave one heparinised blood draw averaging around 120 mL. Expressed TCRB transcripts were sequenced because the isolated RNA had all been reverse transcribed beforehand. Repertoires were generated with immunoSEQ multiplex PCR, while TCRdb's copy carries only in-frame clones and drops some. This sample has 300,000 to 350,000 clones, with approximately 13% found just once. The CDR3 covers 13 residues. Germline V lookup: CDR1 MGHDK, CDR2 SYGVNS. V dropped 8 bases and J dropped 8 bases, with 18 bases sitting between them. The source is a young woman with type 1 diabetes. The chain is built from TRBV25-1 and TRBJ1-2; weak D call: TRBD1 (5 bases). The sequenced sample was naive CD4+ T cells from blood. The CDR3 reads CASQPGLQEGYTF. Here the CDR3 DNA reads TGTGCCAGCCAACCCGGGCTACAGGAAGGCTACACCTTC.